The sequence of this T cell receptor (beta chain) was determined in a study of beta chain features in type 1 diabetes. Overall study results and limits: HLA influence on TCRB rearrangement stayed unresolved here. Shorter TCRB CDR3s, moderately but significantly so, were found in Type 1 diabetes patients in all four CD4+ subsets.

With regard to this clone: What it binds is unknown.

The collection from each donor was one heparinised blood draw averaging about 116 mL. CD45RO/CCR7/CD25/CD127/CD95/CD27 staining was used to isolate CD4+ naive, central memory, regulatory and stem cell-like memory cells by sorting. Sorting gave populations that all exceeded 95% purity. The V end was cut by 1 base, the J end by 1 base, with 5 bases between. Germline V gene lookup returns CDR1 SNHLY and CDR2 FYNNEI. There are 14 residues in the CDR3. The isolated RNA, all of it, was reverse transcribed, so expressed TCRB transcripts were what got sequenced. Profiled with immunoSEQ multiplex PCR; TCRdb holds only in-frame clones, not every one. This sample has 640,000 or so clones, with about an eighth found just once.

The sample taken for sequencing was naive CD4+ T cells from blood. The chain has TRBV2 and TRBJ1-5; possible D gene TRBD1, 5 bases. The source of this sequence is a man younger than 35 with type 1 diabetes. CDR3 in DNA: TGTGCCAGCAGTGAAGGACAGAGCAATCAGCCCCAGCATTTT. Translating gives CASSEGQSNQPQHF.